This T cell receptor (beta chain) was sequenced for a study of PD-1 blockade in mismatch repair-deficient tumors. Study background: Enrolled about 2013-2017, patients had progressing, pretreated mismatch repair-deficient cancers of approximately 13 types.

Whole-study findings and limits: After pembrolizumab, tumor-resident clones rose rapidly, then generally contracted before radiologic responses.

The V segment lost 1 base and the J segment 4 bases; nucleotides outside the gene matches: 6. Germline assignment: CDR1 SGHDT and CDR2 YYEEEE. The CDR3 consists of 15 residues. Assay: immunoSEQ multiplex PCR; the TCRdb copy retains only in-frame clones and omits some. The sample contains roughly 120,000 clones, roughly 86% of which appear only once. PCR or immunohistochemistry showed mismatch repair deficiency in every enrolled patient. Points on this clone: Its specificity is not known.

The TCR was taken from an adult with mismatch repair-deficient cancer. Sequencing used peripheral blood, obtained approximately 72 weeks after starting pembrolizumab. V gene TRBV5-6 combines with J gene TRBJ2-3; 7 bases agree with TRBD2. Written as DNA, the CDR3 is TGTGCCAGCAGCTTGAGGACTAGTTGGGCAGATACGCAGTATTTT. Residues: CASSLRTSWADTQYF. Together with reference TRBV5-6 and TRBJ2-3, the CDR3 gives the full variable domain: DAGVTQSPTHLIKTRGQQVTLRCSPKSGHDTVSWYQQALGQGPQFIFQYYEEEERQRGNFPDRFSGHQFPNYSSELNVNALLLGDSALYLCASSLRTSWADTQYFGPGTRLTVL.